This passage covers 21 T cell receptor beta chains from one sample sequenced in a study of blood T cell repertoires in COVID-19. Data came from immunoSEQ multiplex PCR; TCRdb stores just in-frame clones and leaves some out. This table has about 280,000 clones, roughly 90% appearing once. The sequencing sample was made of peripheral blood. The origin of the receptors is a woman aged 40 to 50 who had recovered from COVID-19.

The chain uses TRBV24-1 and TRBJ2-5, with 13 bases matching TRBD2. Germline V lookup: CDR1 KGHDR, CDR2 SFDVKD. With V trimmed by 6 bases and J by 5 bases, 5 bases remained unmatched. The CDR3 runs to 15 residues. The CDR3 protein is CATSRLAGGKETQYF. The DNA for the CDR3 is TGTGCCACCAGTCGACTAGCGGGAGGTAAGGAGACCCAGTACTTC.

The rearrangement uses TRBV27 and TRBJ2-1, with D possibly TRBD2 on 7 matching bases. Germline CDR1 MNHEY, CDR2 SMNVEV (reference sequence). This CDR3 comprises 13 residues. The V and J ends lost 7 bases and 9 bases respectively, with 16 bases between them. CDR3 region: CASTRERGSEQFF. DNA for the CDR3: TGTGCCAGCACGCGGGAGAGGGGGAGTGAGCAGTTCTTC.

This sequence joins TRBV6-6 and TRBJ2-5; the D gene is possibly TRBD2 (5 bases). CDR3 size: 15 residues. V lost 0 bases to trimming and J lost 2 bases, with 10 bases between them. The germline CDR1 and CDR2 sequences are MNHNY and SVGAGI (reference sequence). CDR3 protein: CASSYSRADQETQYF. CDR3 bases: TGTGCCAGCAGTTACTCGAGGGCAGATCAAGAGACCCAGTACTTC.

The CDR3 nucleotides read TGCAGTGCAAGGGTCCGCGGAGCGGGGATACTCCAAGAGACCCAGTACTTC. Encoded protein: CSARVRGAGILQETQYF. The J gene is TRBJ2-5, the V gene TRBV29-1; the match to TRBD2 covers 7 bases. CDR3 length equals 17 residues. Looked up from germline, CDR1 is SQVTM and CDR2 is ANQGSEA. The variable domain in full, completed from reference TRBV29-1 and TRBJ2-5, reads SAVISQKPSRDICQRGTSLTIQCQVDSQVTMMFWYRQQPGQSLTLIATANQGSEATYESGFVIDKFPISRPNLTFSTLTVSNMSPEDSSIYLCSARVRGAGILQETQYFGPGTRLLVL.

This CDR3 is CASSHRQANTEAFF. In DNA, the CDR3 is TGTGCCAGCAGCCACCGACAGGCGAACACTGAAGCTTTCTTT. V usage is TRBV3-1 (or the pseudogene TRBV3-2) and J usage is TRBJ1-1; possible D gene TRBD1, 6 bases. CDR3 length: 14 amino acids. Trimming pared 3 bases from V and 1 base from J, leaving 9 bases between. CDR1 and CDR2 (germline): LGHDT, YNNKEL (reference sequence).

This clone was recorded a few times. The chain combines TRBV5-1 with TRBJ2-1; 7 nucleotides agree with TRBD2. With 2 bases clipped from V and 0 bases from J, the junction kept 5 bases outside the gene matches. The CDR3 is made up of 16 amino acids. The V gene's germline CDR1 is SGHRS and CDR2 YFSETQ. CDR3 amino acids: CASSFEGGSSYNEQFF. CDR3 coding DNA: TGCGCCAGCAGCTTTGAGGGCGGGAGCTCCTACAATGAGCAGTTCTTC.

This chain connects TRBV19 to TRBJ2-7; 10 bases align to TRBD2. Germline V gene sequence: CDR1 LNHDA, CDR2 SQIVND (reference sequence). With 3 bases clipped from V and 3 bases from J, the junction kept 5 bases outside the gene matches. The CDR3 has 15 amino acids. The DNA of the CDR3 is TGTGCCAGTAGTATGGGGATAGCGGGGGGCTACGAGCAGTACTTC. It is translated as CASSMGIAGGYEQYF.

The chain is built from TRBV9 and TRBJ2-3, with D possibly TRBD2 on 6 matching bases. The germline V gene encodes CDR1 SGDLS and CDR2 YYNGEE. Between the trimmed V and J ends, which lost 3 bases and 2 bases, there was a span of 19 bases. There are 17 residues in the CDR3. The CDR3 DNA reads as TGTGCCAGCAGCGAATCCGCTAGCGCCAGCGTCACAGATACGCAGTATTTT. As protein: CASSESASASVTDTQYF.

This clone was seen just once. The rearrangement uses TRBV4-1 and TRBJ2-2; D is undetermined. V dropped 4 bases and J dropped 1 base, with 16 bases sitting between them. This CDR3 is built from 17 residues. The germline V gene has CDR1 MGHRA and CDR2 YSYEKL. CDR3 sequence reads: CASSPLRIDGNTGELFF. CDR3 nucleotide sequence: TGCGCCAGCAGCCCCCTGAGGATAGATGGGAACACCGGGGAGCTGTTTTTT.

The chain carries TRBV18 and TRBJ1-4, with a possible D match to TRBD1 (6 bases). The ends were cut back, 2 bases at V and 0 bases at J, with 10 bases in the middle. The CDR3 sequence is 16 residues long. Germline lookup yields CDR1 KGHSH and CDR2 LQKENI. The CDR3 sequence is CASSPRDTATNEKLFF. CDR3 sequence (DNA): TGTGCCAGCTCACCAAGGGACACCGCAACTAATGAAAAACTGTTTTTT.

The chain recombines TRBV9 with TRBJ1-2; a weak D match, TRBD1 (5 bases). This CDR3 is built from 14 residues. Germline assignment: CDR1 SGDLS and CDR2 YYNGEE. Trimming shortened V by 0 bases and J by 2 bases, and 8 bases separated the two germline ends. The CDR3 loop reads CASSVGRANYGYTF. CDR3 coding DNA: TGTGCCAGCAGCGTAGGCAGGGCCAACTATGGCTACACCTTC.

CDR3 DNA sequence: TGTGCCAGTAGTATGGCTCTCCAACTAGCGGGAGACTCAGATACGCAGTATTTT. This gives the protein CASSMALQLAGDSDTQYF. The V gene is TRBV19, the J gene TRBJ2-3; the match to TRBD2 covers 11 bases. The V and J ends lost 3 bases and 4 bases, in that order; junction bases with no gene match: 12. The CDR3 totals 18 residues. Germline V gives CDR1 LNHDA, CDR2 SQIVND (reference sequence).

V and J are TRBV3-1 (or the pseudogene TRBV3-2) and TRBJ1-3; a possible D gene is TRBD1 (5 bases). V was cut by 0 bases and J by 5 bases, with 8 bases left in between. Germline assignment: CDR1 LGHDT and CDR2 YNNKEL (reference sequence). The CDR3 spans 14 residues. The CDR3 spells CASSQDAGRNTIYF. Written as DNA, the CDR3 is TGTGCCAGCAGCCAAGACGCAGGGCGAAACACCATATATTTT.

The CDR3 DNA reads as TGTGCCTGGAGTCCAGGGTCAGAGACCCAGTACTTC. It translates to CAWSPGSETQYF. The J gene is TRBJ2-5, the V gene TRBV30, with D maybe TRBD1 (5 bases). The CDR3 covers 12 residues. CDR1 is GTSNPN and CDR2 is SVGIG in the germline V gene (reference sequence). Trimming removed 2 bases at V and 4 bases at J, with 8 bases between. The whole variable domain, remainder taken from reference TRBV30 and TRBJ2-5, is SQTIHQWPATLVQPVGSPLSLECTVEGTSNPNLYWYRQAAGRGLQLLFYSVGIGQISSEVPQNLSASRPQDRQFILSSKKLLLSDSGFYLCAWSPGSETQYFGPGTRLLVL.

The chain joins TRBV12-5 to TRBJ1-1; 7 bases map to TRBD1. V was clipped by 4 bases and J by 5 bases; unmatched bases: 7. The CDR3 length is 14 residues. Germline loops: CDR1 LGHNT, CDR2 FRNRAP. This chain's CDR3 is CASGSAQGRTEAFF. The CDR3 coding sequence is TGTGCTAGTGGTTCGGCACAGGGGCGAACTGAAGCTTTCTTT.

The chain has TRBV18 and TRBJ1-4; D remains ambiguous. Trimming pared 2 bases from V and 0 bases from J, leaving 4 bases between. The V gene's germline CDR1 is KGHSH and CDR2 LQKENI. The CDR3 totals 14 residues. The chain's CDR3 is CASSPNTTNEKLFF. The CDR3 DNA follows: TGTGCCAGCTCACCAAACACAACTAATGAAAAACTGTTTTTT.

The chain couples TRBV28 to TRBJ1-6; 8 bases match TRBD1. This CDR3 has 15 amino acids. J lost 8 bases, V lost 3 bases, and 6 bases had no gene match. Per germline, CDR1 MDHEN and CDR2 SYDVKM. The CDR3 spells CASSLFQTGDSPLHF. CDR3 DNA sequence: TGTGCCAGCAGTTTGTTTCAGACAGGGGATTCACCCCTCCACTTT.

The sample holds one count of this clone. J is TRBJ2-6 and V is TRBV7-3; tentatively, D is TRBD2 (6 bases). This CDR3 spans 17 amino acids. Germline V gene data show CDR1 as SGHTA and CDR2 as FQGTGA. V was shortened by 5 bases and J by 0 bases, with 14 bases between the two germline ends. In DNA, the CDR3 is TGTGCCAGCAGCCCCAGGACTACAAACTCTGGGGCCAACGTCCTGACTTTC. It specifies CASSPRTTNSGANVLTF.

This chain links TRBV5-1 with TRBJ2-1, with a possible D match to TRBD1 (6 bases). CDR3 length equals 15 residues. From germline, CDR1 is SGHRS and CDR2 YFSETQ. The ends were cut back, 0 bases at V and 0 bases at J, with 7 bases in the middle. CDR3 sequence reads: CASSLEGVSYNEQFF. CDR3 coding DNA: TGCGCCAGCAGCTTGGAGGGGGTCTCCTACAATGAGCAGTTCTTC.

The genes are TRBV4-2 and TRBJ2-7; the match to TRBD2 covers 8 bases. CDR1 is LGHNA and CDR2 is YNFKEQ in the germline V gene. The CDR3 extends over 14 amino acids. Trimming removed 2 bases from V and 5 bases from J; junction bases left unmatched: 5. The CDR3 sequence: CASSQLSGKDEQYF. The CDR3 DNA reads TGTGCCAGCAGCCAACTTAGCGGGAAGGACGAGCAGTACTTC.

This clone was counted between two and nine times. This chain connects TRBV4-2 to TRBJ2-7; D is perhaps TRBD2 (5 bases). The CDR3 loop spans 17 amino acids. V was trimmed by 0 bases and J by 6 bases, leaving 21 bases between them. Germline V gene sequence: CDR1 LGHNA, CDR2 YNFKEQ. The CDR3 sequence: CASSQESGKRSIREQYF. CDR3 DNA: TGTGCCAGCAGCCAAGAGAGCGGCAAACGTTCTATTCGCGAGCAGTACTTC.